The entry below gives a single TCR beta chain sequence along with its context. One junction end disagrees with the germline gene, perhaps due to a read error. These data originate in a study of PD-1 blockade in classical Hodgkin lymphoma. Germline CDR1 is SGHAT and CDR2 is FQNNGV. The CDR3 loop spans 12 amino acids. Generated by immunoSEQ multiplex PCR, the TCRdb table keeps only in-frame clones and is missing some. The data contain 15,000 or so clones, approximately 60% of them singletons. All patients relapsed after autologous stem cell transplantation, and brentuximab vedotin exposure varied. The clonotype originates from a human donor with classical Hodgkin lymphoma. Sequenced material: peripheral blood mononuclear cells (PBMCs), taken at baseline. The rearrangement joins TRBV11-2 to TRBJ2-7; D remains unclear. The CDR3 sequence is CASSTRHLINIF. For the CDR3, the DNA is TGTGCCAGCAGCACCCGACACCTGATCAATATCTTC.